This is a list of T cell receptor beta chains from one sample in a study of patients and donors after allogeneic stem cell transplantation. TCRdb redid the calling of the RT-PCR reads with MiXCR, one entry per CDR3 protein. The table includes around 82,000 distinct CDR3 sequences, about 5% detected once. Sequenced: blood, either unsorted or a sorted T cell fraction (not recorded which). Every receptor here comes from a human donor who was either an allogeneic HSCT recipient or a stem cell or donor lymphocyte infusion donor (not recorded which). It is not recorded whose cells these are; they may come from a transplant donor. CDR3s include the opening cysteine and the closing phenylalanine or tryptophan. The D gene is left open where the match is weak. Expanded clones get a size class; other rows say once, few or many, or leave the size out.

CASRGDRGGTDTQYF TGTGCCAGCAGGGGGGACAGGGGAGGGACAGATACGCAGTATTTT many TRBJ2-3 TRBD1 TRBV28
CASSEPGLGPGELFF TGTGCCAGCAGTGAACCCGGACTAGGGCCCGGGGAGCTGTTTTTT many TRBJ2-2 TRBD2 TRBV6-1
CASSWRENTEAFF TGCGCCAGCAGCTGGAGGGAGAACACTGAAGCTTTCTTT many TRBJ1-1 . TRBV5-1
CASKDPGTSHTQYF TGTGCCAGTAAGGATCCTGGGACTAGCCATACGCAGTATTTT many TRBJ2-3 TRBD2 TRBV19
CASSWTGTIGETQYF TGTGCCAGCAGCTGGACAGGGACCATTGGGGAGACCCAGTACTTC few TRBJ2-5 TRBD1 TRBV5-6
CAISEAGQLNTEAFF TGTGCCATCAGTGAGGCAGGACAGCTGAACACTGAAGCTTTCTTT few TRBJ1-1 . TRBV10-3
CASSLRQGATQPQHF TGTGCCAGCAGCTTGAGACAGGGGGCGACTCAGCCCCAGCATTTT many TRBJ1-5 TRBD1 TRBV5-6
CSAKSTMNTEAFF TGCAGTGCTAAATCCACCATGAACACTGAAGCTTTCTTT few TRBJ1-1 . TRBV20-1
CASSTGQGNTEAFF TGCGCCAGCAGTACCGGACAAGGGAACACTGAAGCTTTCTTT . TRBJ1-1 . TRBV5-1
CASSQAWTSGGGSYNEQFF TGTGCCAGCAGCCAAGCGTGGACTAGCGGGGGGGGTTCCTACAATGAGCAGTTCTTC . TRBJ2-1 TRBD2 TRBV4-2
CASRTGGDGANVLTF TGTGCCAGCAGGACGGGGGGAGACGGGGCCAACGTCCTGACTTTC few TRBJ2-6 TRBD2 TRBV28
CSASHSDTQYF TGCAGTGCTAGCCACTCAGATACGCAGTATTTT many TRBJ2-3 . TRBV20-1
CASSEGLAGAPKETQYF TGTGCCAGCAGTGAGGGACTAGCGGGGGCCCCTAAAGAGACCCAGTACTTC many TRBJ2-5 TRBD2 TRBV25-1
CASSPIKRADSYEQYF TGTGCCAGCAGCCCCATTAAGCGGGCCGACTCTTACGAGCAGTACTTC . TRBJ2-7 . TRBV11-2
CASSLARDSEKLFF TGTGCCAGCAGCTTAGCGCGGGACAGTGAAAAACTGTTTTTT many TRBJ1-4 TRBD1 TRBV7-9
CASSQADGTGPTTYEQYF TGTGCCAGCAGCCAAGCCGATGGCACGGGCCCCACGACCTACGAGCAGTACTTC few TRBJ2-7 . TRBV3-1
CSAGPPSTDTQYF TGCAGTGCTGGCCCCCCCAGCACAGATACGCAGTATTTT many TRBJ2-3 . TRBV20-1
CASSFLAGGLVSYEQYF TGCGCCAGCAGCTTCTTGGCAGGGGGCCTCGTCTCCTACGAGCAGTACTTC many TRBJ2-7 TRBD1 TRBV5-1
CASSRLAGDTQYF TGTGCCAGCAGTCGACTAGCGGGAGATACGCAGTATTTT many TRBJ2-3 TRBD2 TRBV7-9
CASSLGGVRSSYEQYF TGTGCCAGCAGCTTGGGAGGTGTAAGGAGCTCCTACGAGCAGTACTTC few TRBJ2-7 . TRBV5-4
CATSSLTTGQGVTYEQYF TGTGCCACCAGCAGCCTAACGACTGGACAGGGGGTAACCTACGAGCAGTACTTC many TRBJ2-7 TRBD1 TRBV15
CASSRVFRDRLNEQFF TGTGCCAGCAGCCGGGTTTTCCGGGACAGACTTAATGAGCAGTTCTTC . TRBJ2-1 TRBD1 TRBV7-8
CASSYSSGAYNEQFF TGTGCCAGCAGTTACTCCAGCGGGGCCTACAATGAGCAGTTCTTC many TRBJ2-1 TRBD2 TRBV6-5
CASSPIRGTGELFF TGTGCCAGCTCACCAATTCGGGGCACCGGGGAGCTGTTTTTT many TRBJ2-2 . TRBV18
CASSSTGSDTQYF TGTGCCAGCAGTTCAACAGGGTCAGATACGCAGTATTTT many TRBJ2-3 . TRBV7-9